This is a list of T cell receptor beta chains from one sample in a study of shared clonotypes between healthy human individuals. Assay used: immunoSEQ multiplex PCR; TCRdb lists only in-frame clones, some missing. The data show 2.3 million or so clones, with 80% to 95% seen just once and 0.35% to 0.5% held by the top ten. The specimen sequenced was naive CD4+ T cells from PBMCs. These receptors all come from a young man in good health. Some clones in this sample may be carry-over from other donors' samples. CDR3s include the opening cysteine and the closing phenylalanine or tryptophan. A D gene is named only where the DNA matches it firmly. Part of the rows lack a size; the others show once, few, many or a class for expanded clones.

clone size	D gene	V gene	J gene	CDR3 DNA	CDR3 protein
NA	NA	TRBV19	TRBJ1-2	TGTGCCAGTAGTACCCAAGGACGGAACTATGGCTACACCTTC	CASSTQGRNYGYTF
NA	NA	TRBV7-8	TRBJ2-7	TGTGCCAGCAGCCCGTCCCGGGCGTCTTCCTTCTACGAGCAGTACTTC	CASSPSRASSFYEQYF
NA	NA	TRBV5-6	TRBJ2-3	TGTGCCAGCAGCTTGGCGCCGGGGAGCACAGATACGCAGTATTTT	CASSLAPGSTDTQYF
NA	TRBD1	TRBV5-4	TRBJ1-4	TGTGCCAGCAGCGGCGGACAGGGAGGGAGAACAACTAATGAAAAACTGTTTTTT	CASSGGQGGRTTNEKLFF
NA	NA	TRBV7-9	TRBJ2-2	TGTGCCAGTGAATTAGTAGGCACCGGGGAGCTGTTTTTT	CASELVGTGELFF
once	TRBD1	TRBV4-1	TRBJ1-4	TGCGCCAGCAGCCGGACAGGGCTTAATGAAAAACTGTTTTTT	CASSRTGLNEKLFF
NA	NA	TRBV5-1	TRBJ2-2	TGCGCCAGCAGCTTGGTGGGGCCCACCGGGGAGCTGTTTTTT	CASSLVGPTGELFF
NA	TRBD2	TRBV27	TRBJ2-7	TGTGCCAGCAGATCTAGGGGACTAGCGGTATACGAGCAGTACTTC	CASRSRGLAVYEQYF
NA	NA	TRBV5-1	TRBJ1-1	TGCGCCAGCAGCACGGGGACAAACACTGAAGCTTTCTTT	CASSTGTNTEAFF
NA	TRBD1	TRBV27	TRBJ1-2	TGTGCCAGCAGTTTGAAGGGGGCAGGTGGCTACACCTTC	CASSLKGAGGYTF
once	NA	TRBV6-4	TRBJ2-5	TGTGCCAGCAGTGACGGGGACCATAAAGAGACCCAGTACTTC	CASSDGDHKETQYF
NA	NA	TRBV5-1	TRBJ2-7	TGCGCCAGCAGCTTGGGTCGAACAGGGTCTAGCGACGAGCAGTACTTC	CASSLGRTGSSDEQYF
few	NA	TRBV30	TRBJ1-1	TGTGCCTGGAGTGTCCCGGGAACTGAAGCTTTCTTT	CAWSVPGTEAFF
NA	NA	TRBV7-8	TRBJ2-7	TGTGCCAGCAGCCCCAAGTCCTACGAGCAGTACTTC	CASSPKSYEQYF
NA	TRBD2	TRBV19	TRBJ2-7	TGTGCCAGTAGTACGCGAAGCGGGAGCATGTACGAGCAGTACTTC	CASSTRSGSMYEQYF
NA	NA	TRBV28	TRBJ2-7	TGTGCCAGCAGTTTGGGGGATAGCTCCTACGAGCAGTACTTC	CASSLGDSSYEQYF
NA	TRBD2	TRBV9	TRBJ2-1	TGTGCCAGCAGCGTAATAGGGCTAGCGGGAGGCGTGCAGTTCTTC	CASSVIGLAGGVQFF
NA	NA	TRBV2	TRBJ1-1	TGTGCCAGCATCCTGGGGGTGAACACTGAAGCTTTCTTT	CASILGVNTEAFF
NA	NA	TRBV2	TRBJ2-3	TGTGCCAGCAGCGCCCCCCTCGGAACCCCACCAGATACGCAGTATTTT	CASSAPLGTPPDTQYF
NA	NA	TRBV18	TRBJ2-6	TGTGCCAGCTCGAGATCCAGGGTTGCTGGGGCCAACGTCCTGACTTTC	CASSRSRVAGANVLTF
few	NA	TRBV28	TRBJ1-4	TGTGCCAGCAGTAACGGTGGAGGGAACGAACTGTTTTTT	CASSNGGGNELFF
NA	TRBD2	TRBV27	TRBJ2-1	TGTGCCAGCAGTCCTAGAAGTACTAGCGGCCTCTCCTACAATGAGCAGTTCTTC	CASSPRSTSGLSYNEQFF
once	TRBD1	TRBV7-9	TRBJ2-7	TGTGCCAGCAGCTCCCCCGGCAGGGGGCCGTCCTACGAGCAGTACTTC	CASSSPGRGPSYEQYF
NA	NA	TRBV27	TRBJ1-3	TGTGCCAGCAGTTTGGGGGAACCGCGGAGGGGAAACACCATATATTTT	CASSLGEPRRGNTIYF
NA	TRBD1	TRBV6-5	TRBJ2-7	TGTGCCAGCAGTTACCAGACAGGGTCCTACGAGCAGTACTTC	CASSYQTGSYEQYF
NA	NA	TRBV10-3	TRBJ2-2	TGTGCCATCAGTGGCCTACAGGGCACCGGGGAGCTGTTTTTT	CAISGLQGTGELFF
NA	TRBD1	TRBV5-1	TRBJ2-1	TGCGCCAGCAGCTTGGAGGGGACAGGCCTCGATGAGCAGTTCTTC	CASSLEGTGLDEQFF
NA	TRBD2	TRBV7-3	TRBJ2-1	TGTGCCAGCAGCCCCGGGGAGGGAACCTCCTACAATGAGCAGTTCTTC	CASSPGEGTSYNEQFF
once	NA	TRBV30	TRBJ2-7	TGTGCCCGGGGGACAGTTACCTACGAGCAGTACTTC	CARGTVTYEQYF
once	TRBD1	TRBV6-1	TRBJ1-5	TGTGCCAGCAGTGGCTGGGGGGACAGAAGGGATCAGCCCCAGCATTTT	CASSGWGDRRDQPQHF
NA	NA	TRBV7-3	TRBJ2-1	TGTGCCAGCAGCTTTAGGGGGGGTACCTACAATGAGCAGTTCTTC	CASSFRGGTYNEQFF
NA	TRBD1	TRBV29-1	TRBJ2-3	TGCAGCGGGAAAGACAGGGGGTTTGCAGATACGCAGTATTTT	CSGKDRGFADTQYF
NA	NA	TRBV6-4	TRBJ2-5	TGTGCCAGCAGTGACTCGCTAAAACGGGACTCTGGGTACCAAGAGACCCAGTACTTC	CASSDSLKRDSGYQETQYF
NA	NA	TRBV6-1	TRBJ2-7	TGTGCCAGCAGCACGCCCGCCGCTTGGCACTTC	CASSTPAAWHF
NA	NA	TRBV10-2	TRBJ2-4	TGCGCCAGCAGGAAGACCCGGGACACTCTAGAGAACATTCAGTACTTC	CASRKTRDTLENIQYF
once	TRBD1	TRBV29-1	TRBJ2-2	TGCAGCGGACGGACAGGCCCGAACACCGGGGAGCTGTTTTTT	CSGRTGPNTGELFF
NA	TRBD1	TRBV5-1	TRBJ1-4	TGCGCCAGCAGTAGGGACAGGGCGGGAGAAAAACTGTTTTTT	CASSRDRAGEKLFF
NA	TRBD1	TRBV30	TRBJ1-4	TGTGCCGGGAATCAGGGGGCAACTAATGAAAAACTGTTTTTT	CAGNQGATNEKLFF